The sequence of this T cell receptor beta chain was determined in a study of cytomegalovirus exposure and HLA in healthy donors. For the study at large: About 179 million T cells yielded around 120 million unique TCR beta sequences in earlier analysis.

The PCR used 60 Vbeta and 13 Jbeta primers. The protocol was immunoSEQ multiplex PCR, while the TCRdb copy is restricted to in-frame clones and leaves out a portion. The table records almost 200,000 clones, 65% to 90% of them present only once. With regard to this clone: Its matching antigen is unknown.

Study conclusions and caveats: Sequencing probably produced one cluster of sequence variants that were highly shared. TCR beta V- and J-gene trimming, according to a later analysis, was linked to a missense DCLRE1C variant.

Sequenced sample: PBMCs. The clonotype was recovered from a woman aged 45-59 years in good health and CMV-seronegative.

CDR3 protein: CASKATGTSYEQYF. CDR3 nucleotides: TGTGCCAGCAAGGCTACAGGTACTTCCTACGAGCAGTACTTC. V gene TRBV2 combines with J gene TRBJ2-7; D is possibly TRBD1 (5 bases). The germline V gene has CDR1 SNHLY and CDR2 FYNNEI. The CDR3 is 14 amino acids. V lost 7 bases to trimming and J lost 1 base, with 14 bases between them.